What follows describes a single T cell receptor (beta chain). Its antigen is currently unknown. TCRdb reprocessed the 5' RACE reads via MiXCR and lists one record per CDR3 protein. The sample includes just over 500,000 distinct CDR3 sequences, 20% to 25% of them seen just once. The data were taken from a study of identical twins. The study's findings and limits: Excess low generation probability was seen in twin-shared out-of-frame alpha sequences. The analysis was cross-sectional rather than longitudinal within donors.

V was shortened by 5 bases and J by 6 bases, with 16 bases between the two germline ends. This CDR3 has 14 residues. In germline, CDR1 is SGHTA, CDR2 FQGNSA. The same sample was also used in a study of T cells expressing NK-cell markers. From that study: Where several donors were concerned, these clonotypes also led the CD3+CD56-NKG2C+ fraction.

This chain joins TRBV7-2 and TRBJ1-1; TRBD1 might be the D (6 bases). Material for sequencing was CD4+ T cells sorted from blood. The clonotype was recovered from a woman aged 18-35 years in good health. CDR3 nucleotides: TGTGCCAGCAGCCTCAGTCGGGACAACCCTGAAGCTTTCTTT. Amino acid sequence: CASSLSRDNPEAFF.